The 15 T cell receptor beta chains below all came from one sample that was sequenced in a study of cytomegalovirus exposure and HLA in healthy donors. Vbeta (60) and Jbeta (13) primers were used in the PCR. Method: immunoSEQ multiplex PCR; TCRdb's copy keeps in-frame clones and lacks some. The data contain 150,000 to 200,000 clones, around 80% of them seen just once; the ten biggest clones take up around 2.1%. The sequenced sample consisted of PBMCs. The receptors shown here come from a woman between 18 and 29 years old in good health and CMV-seropositive.

The genes are TRBV9 and TRBJ2-5; 15 bases agree with TRBD2. CDR1 and CDR2 (germline): SGDLS, YYNGEE. V dropped 7 bases and J dropped 1; count of bases not matched to a gene: 14. This CDR3 region has 19 residues. CDR3 sequence (DNA): TGTGCCAGCGCAAACTCCCCCGGGACTAGCGGGGGGTTCCAAGAGACCCAGTACTTC. This translates into CASANSPGTSGGFQETQYF.

This chain joins TRBV9 and TRBJ2-3, with 8 nucleotides matching TRBD2. Trimming removed 3 bases from V and 2 bases from J; junction bases left unmatched: 5. The CDR3 runs 15 residues. Germline V gene sequence: CDR1 SGDLS, CDR2 YYNGEE. CDR3 sequence: CASSGRGGFTDTQYF. The CDR3 DNA follows: TGTGCCAGCAGCGGACGGGGGGGGTTCACAGATACGCAGTATTTT.

The V gene is TRBV28, the J gene TRBJ1-2; 7 nucleotides line up with TRBD1. With 7 bases clipped from V and 3 bases from J, the junction kept 17 bases outside the gene matches. Germline CDR1 is MDHEN and CDR2 is SYDVKM. This CDR3 spans 17 amino acids. The CDR3 loop reads CASTLGHTTGNDYGYTF. The CDR3, as DNA: TGTGCCAGCACTCTGGGTCATACGACAGGGAATGACTATGGCTACACCTTC.

The chain uses TRBV4-1 and TRBJ2-5, with a weak D call TRBD1 (6 bases). The CDR3 is made up of 14 amino acids. Looked up from germline, CDR1 is MGHRA and CDR2 is YSYEKL. Trimming took 5 bases from V and 5 from J, leaving 15 bases between them. CDR3 region: CASSVFDRSETQYF. CDR3 DNA: TGCGCCAGCAGCGTCTTTGACAGGTCGGAGACCCAGTACTTC.

The rearrangement uses TRBV9 and TRBJ1-2; D unresolved. Trimming took 3 bases from V and 5 from J, leaving 20 bases between them. The CDR3 sequence is 16 residues long. CDR1 and CDR2 (germline): SGDLS, YYNGEE. For the CDR3, the DNA is TGTGCCAGCAGCGCCTCAAAGGAGGGAGCATGGTATGGCTACACCTTC. It specifies CASSASKEGAWYGYTF.

The chain carries TRBV5-6 and TRBJ1-6; D gene unclear. The germline V and J ends were trimmed by 2 bases and 0 bases, with 9 bases remaining between them. The CDR3 is 16 residues long. The germline V gene encodes CDR1 SGHDT and CDR2 YYEEEE. The CDR3 DNA reads as TGTGCCAGCAGCTTAATCGGACTCTCCTATAATTCACCCCTCCACTTT. It translates to CASSLIGLSYNSPLHF.

This chain connects TRBV29-1 to TRBJ1-2; TRBD1 matches 7 bases. The CDR3 runs 15 residues. The germline V gene encodes CDR1 SQVTM and CDR2 ANQGSEA. The ends lost 4 bases at V and 5 bases at J; junction bases unmatched: 13. The CDR3 protein is CSVGGGAGTNYGYTF. CDR3 bases: TGCAGCGTTGGAGGGGGCGCCGGGACGAATTATGGCTACACCTTC.

The chain joins TRBV6-5 to TRBJ2-5; tentative D call: TRBD2 (5 bases). There are 15 residues in the CDR3. V was clipped by 2 bases and J by 4 bases, with 14 bases between them. Per the germline V gene, CDR1 is MNHEY and CDR2 is SVGAGI. The CDR3 reads CASSYPGRGRETQYF. DNA of the CDR3: TGTGCCAGCAGTTACCCGGGGAGAGGCCGAGAGACCCAGTACTTC.

The chain is built from TRBV6-5 and TRBJ2-3; TRBD2 matches 10 bases. Looked up from germline, CDR1 is MNHEY and CDR2 is SVGAGI. Losses at the gene ends were 2 bases for V and 13 bases for J; bases not matched to a gene: 12. CDR3 length equals 15 residues. The CDR3 protein is CASSYSSGGPHNKYF. In DNA form, the CDR3 reads TGTGCCAGCAGTTACAGTAGCGGGGGGCCTCACAATAAGTATTTT.

The rearrangement joins TRBV7-3 to TRBJ2-3; D gene ambiguous. V was trimmed by 2 bases and J by 3 bases, leaving 6 bases between them. Germline CDR1 and CDR2: SGHTA and FQGTGA. CDR3 size: 13 residues. CDR3 sequence (DNA): TGTGCCAGCAGCTTAGCCCGGACAGATACGCAGTATTTT. This codes for CASSLARTDTQYF.

The chain combines TRBV11-2 with TRBJ2-1; D is perhaps TRBD1 (5 bases). Germline lookup yields CDR1 SGHAT and CDR2 FQNNGV. Between the trimmed V and J ends, which lost 5 bases and 10 bases, there was a span of 15 bases. There are 13 residues in the CDR3. As DNA, the CDR3 is TGTGCCAGCAGCACGAGAAGGGGTCCCGAGCAGTTCTTC. Translated, it gives CASSTRRGPEQFF.

The chain uses TRBV5-1 and TRBJ2-3; unclear D gene. V was shortened by 4 bases and J by 3 bases, with 9 bases between the two germline ends. The CDR3 contains 13 residues. Per germline, CDR1 SGHRS and CDR2 YFSETQ. The CDR3 nucleotides read TGCGCCAGCAGCGTGGCTTTTACAGATACGCAGTATTTT. This gives the protein CASSVAFTDTQYF.

The chain combines TRBV28 with TRBJ1-5; tentatively, D is TRBD1 (6 bases). This CDR3 is built from 15 residues. Trimming took 6 bases from V and 4 from J, leaving 16 bases between them. Germline lookup yields CDR1 MDHEN and CDR2 SYDVKM. The CDR3 spells CASRSLQGNNQPQHF. The CDR3 DNA reads as TGTGCCAGCAGGTCACTCCAGGGGAATAATCAGCCCCAGCATTTT.

This chain joins TRBV7-2 and TRBJ2-1, with D possibly matching TRBD1 (5 bases). This CDR3 spans 16 amino acids. Germline-derived CDR1 and CDR2 are SGHTA and FQGNSA. The germline V and J ends were trimmed by 0 bases and 4 bases, with 13 bases remaining between them. The CDR3 reads CASSLAPGKPYNEQFF. The CDR3 coding sequence is TGTGCCAGCAGCTTAGCGCCAGGGAAGCCATACAATGAGCAGTTCTTC.

The rearrangement uses TRBV7-3 and TRBJ1-5; no reliable D call. CDR3 size: 12 residues. CDR1 and CDR2 from the germline V gene are SGHTA and FQGTGA. V was cut by 9 bases and J by 4 bases, with 10 bases left in between. DNA of the CDR3: TGTGCCAGGTGGCAGGAAAATCAGCCCCAGCATTTT. It yields the protein CARWQENQPQHF.